This TCR beta chain derives from a study of blood T cells in healthy people across ages. Study-wide findings and caveats: Per million T cells, TCR beta diversity dropped about linearly as age rose.

Through a sample-barcoded 5' primer and a J-beta primer mix, a second PCR was run for roughly 7 to 12 cycles. MiXCR was run by TCRdb on the 5' RACE reads, yielding one entry per CDR3 protein. There are under 950,000 distinct CDR3 sequences in the sample; 22% occur only once, and around 21% lies in the top ten. As to this clonotype: The antigen is not known.

This CDR3 is 13 amino acids long. Deletions cut 7 bases from V and 2 bases from J, with 15 bases between. The germline CDR1 and CDR2 sequences are DFQATT and SNEGSKA (reference sequence). The clonotype was recovered from a man between 65 and 85 years old in good health. The sequenced sample was blood. The gene calls are TRBV20-1 and TRBJ2-7; TRBD2 might be the D (6 bases). CDR3 region: CSVAGSVAYEQYV. DNA for the CDR3: TGCAGTGTTGCCGGGAGCGTGGCCTACGAGCAGTACGTC.